Presented here are 9 T cell receptor beta chains from one specimen sequenced in a study of response to subunit inactivated influenza vaccine. TCRdb reanalysed the RT-PCR reads using MiXCR and keeps one entry per CDR3 protein. The sample has about 170,000 distinct CDR3 sequences; around 11% are singletons. Source: CD8+ T cells sorted from PBMCs, taken roughly 24 months after vaccination. The receptors come from a man between 50 and 69 years old who received an inactivated influenza vaccine.

V usage is TRBV3-1 and J usage is TRBJ2-1; D is uncertain. Trimming took off 0 bases at V and 6 bases at J, with 18 bases between the two ends. Germline CDR1 LGHDT, CDR2 YNNKEL (reference sequence). The CDR3 covers 17 residues. This CDR3 is CASSQEGRQVASNEQFF. The DNA for the CDR3 is TGTGCCAGCAGCCAAGAGGGTCGGCAGGTAGCCTCCAATGAGCAGTTCTTC.

This clonotype has at least ten counts. The V call is TRBV9, the J call TRBJ2-1; 9 bases line up with TRBD1. Trimming took 2 bases from V and 7 from J; bases not matched to a gene: 7. This CDR3 region has 15 residues. Per the germline V gene, CDR1 is SGDLS and CDR2 is YYNGEE. DNA of the CDR3: TGTGCCAGCAGCGTCACCGGGACAGGGAGAAATGAGCAGTTCTTC. It encodes CASSVTGTGRNEQFF.

This clonotype was seen more than once but under ten times. At one boundary the junction diverges from the germline segment, which might be a read error. This chain joins TRBV20-1 and TRBJ1-6, with D unclear. The germline V gene has CDR1 DFQATT and CDR2 SNEGSKA (reference sequence). The CDR3 extends over 16 amino acids. CDR3 in DNA: TGCAGTGCTCGAGATGATATGACTGCTCTAAATTCACCCCTCCACTTT. It specifies CSARDDMTALNSPLHF.

This clonotype was recorded a few times. The CDR3, as DNA: TGTGCCAGCAGCACGGCTTCCGGGATTCTATATGGCTACACCTTC. It encodes CASSTASGILYGYTF. This chain links TRBV7-2 with TRBJ1-2; D call uncertain. Trimming pared 5 bases from V and 5 bases from J, leaving 18 bases between. The germline CDR1 and CDR2 sequences are SGHTA and FQGNSA. CDR3 size: 15 residues.

This clonotype was seen ten or more times. CDR3 nucleotide sequence: TGTGCCAGCATGAACAGGGGATTCACCTACAATGAGCAGTTCTTC. Translated, it gives CASMNRGFTYNEQFF. This chain uses TRBV6-1 with TRBJ2-1; TRBD1 matches 7 bases. Germline-derived CDR1 and CDR2 are MNHNS and SASEGT. This CDR3 is built from 15 residues. The J segment lost 2 bases and the V segment lost 7 bases, leaving 8 bases of the junction unmatched.

V and J are TRBV15 and TRBJ2-2; 9 positions agree with TRBD1. From germline, CDR1 is LNHNV and CDR2 YYDKDF (reference sequence). The V and J ends lost 6 bases and 4 bases, in that order; junction bases with no gene match: 12. The CDR3 totals 17 residues. The CDR3 sequence: CATRKTGTGYSTGELFF. The CDR3 bases are TGTGCCACCAGAAAAACCGGGACAGGGTACAGCACCGGGGAGCTGTTTTTT.

The chain couples TRBV15 to TRBJ2-1; D is undetermined. The germline CDR1 and CDR2 sequences are LNHNV and YYDKDF (reference sequence). The CDR3 spans 13 residues. Trimming left V 0 bases short and J 5 bases short, with 5 bases between. The CDR3 DNA follows: TGTGCCACCAGCAGAGATGATAACAATGAGCAGTTCTTC. Translation: CATSRDDNNEQFF.

The chain employs TRBV18 and TRBJ2-1; D gene unclear. Trimming took off 4 bases at V and 4 bases at J, with 14 bases between the two ends. Germline V gene lookup returns CDR1 KGHSH and CDR2 LQKENI. The CDR3 totals 15 residues. The CDR3 DNA follows: TGTGCCAGCTCACAAGACGGTGTAGGATACAATGAGCAGTTCTTC. Translation gives CASSQDGVGYNEQFF. The complete variable domain, with remaining parts taken from reference TRBV18 and TRBJ2-1, reads NAGVMQNPRHLVRRRGQEARLRCSPMKGHSHVYWYRQLPEEGLKFMVYLQKENIIDESGMPKERFSAEFPKEGPSILRIQQVVRGDSAAYFCASSQDGVGYNEQFFGPGTRLTVL.

The table lists this clonotype with many counts. This chain uses TRBV5-4 with TRBJ1-1; D unclear. The CDR3 spans 13 residues. V lost 1 base to trimming and J lost 2 bases, with 6 bases between them. Germline CDR1 SGHNT, CDR2 YYREEE (reference sequence). Here the CDR3 reads CASSLWENTEAFF. CDR3 nucleotide sequence: TGTGCCAGCAGCTTGTGGGAAAACACTGAAGCTTTCTTT.